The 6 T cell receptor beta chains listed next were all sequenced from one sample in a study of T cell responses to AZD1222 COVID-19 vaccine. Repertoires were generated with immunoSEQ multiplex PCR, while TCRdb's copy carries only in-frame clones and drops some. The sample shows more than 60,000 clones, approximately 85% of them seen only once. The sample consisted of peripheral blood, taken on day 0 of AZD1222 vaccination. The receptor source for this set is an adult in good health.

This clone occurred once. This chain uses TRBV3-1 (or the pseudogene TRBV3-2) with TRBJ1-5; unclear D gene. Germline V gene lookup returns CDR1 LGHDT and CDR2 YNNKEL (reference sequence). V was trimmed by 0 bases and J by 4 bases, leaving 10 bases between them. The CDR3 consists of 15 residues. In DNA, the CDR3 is TGTGCCAGCAGCCAAGATTTACGGGAGAATCAGCCCCAGCATTTT. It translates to CASSQDLRENQPQHF.

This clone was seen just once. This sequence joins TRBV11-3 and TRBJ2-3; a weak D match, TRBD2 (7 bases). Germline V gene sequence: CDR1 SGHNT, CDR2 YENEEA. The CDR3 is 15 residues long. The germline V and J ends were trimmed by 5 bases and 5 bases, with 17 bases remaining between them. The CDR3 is CASSREGGQGDTQYF. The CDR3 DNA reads TGTGCCAGCAGCCGAGAGGGGGGGCAGGGAGATACGCAGTATTTT.

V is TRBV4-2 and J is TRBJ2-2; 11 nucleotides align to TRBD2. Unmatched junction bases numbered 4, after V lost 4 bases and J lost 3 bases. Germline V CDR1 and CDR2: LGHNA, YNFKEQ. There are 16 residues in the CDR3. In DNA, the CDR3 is TGTGCCAGCAGCCCGACTAGCGGGGAGCACACCGGGGAGCTGTTTTTT. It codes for CASSPTSGEHTGELFF.

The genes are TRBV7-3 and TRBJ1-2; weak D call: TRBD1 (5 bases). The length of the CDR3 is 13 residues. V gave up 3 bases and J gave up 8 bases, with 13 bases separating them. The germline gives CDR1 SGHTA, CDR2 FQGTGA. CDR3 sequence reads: CASSFPMGGGYTF. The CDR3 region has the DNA TGTGCCAGCAGCTTCCCGATGGGGGGAGGCTACACCTTC. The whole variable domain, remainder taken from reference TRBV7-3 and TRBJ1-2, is GAGVSQTPSNKVTEKGKYVELRCDPISGHTALYWYRQSLGQGPEFLIYFQGTGAADDSGLPNDRFFAVRPEGSVSTLKIQRTERGDSAVYLCASSFPMGGGYTFGSGTRLTVV.

The CDR3 reads CASSLVGVTDTQYF. The CDR3 bases are TGTGCCAGCAGCTTGGTCGGGGTAACAGATACGCAGTATTTT. V is TRBV7-6 and J is TRBJ2-3; D might be TRBD2 (5 bases). CDR1 is SGHVS, CDR2 FNYEAQ, per germline. V dropped 3 bases and J dropped 3 bases, with 10 bases sitting between them. This CDR3 spans 14 amino acids. The variable domain in full, with the rest retrieved from reference TRBV7-6 and TRBJ2-3, is GAGVSQSPRYKVTKRGQDVALRCDPISGHVSLYWYRQALGQGPEFLTYFNYEAQQDKSGLPNDRFSAERPEGSISTLTIQRTEQRDSAMYRCASSLVGVTDTQYFGPGTRLTVL.

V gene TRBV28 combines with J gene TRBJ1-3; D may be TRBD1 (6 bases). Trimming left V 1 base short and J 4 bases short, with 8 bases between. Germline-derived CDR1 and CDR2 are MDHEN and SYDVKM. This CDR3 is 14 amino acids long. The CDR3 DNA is TGTGCCAGCAGTTTATCTACAGGGGGAAACACCATATATTTT. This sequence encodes CASSLSTGGNTIYF. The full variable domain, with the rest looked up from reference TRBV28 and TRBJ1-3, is DVKVTQSSRYLVKRTGEKVFLECVQDMDHENMFWYRQDPGLGLRLIYFSYDVKMKEKGDIPEGYSVSREKKERFSLILESASTNQTSMYLCASSLSTGGNTIYFGEGSWLTVV.